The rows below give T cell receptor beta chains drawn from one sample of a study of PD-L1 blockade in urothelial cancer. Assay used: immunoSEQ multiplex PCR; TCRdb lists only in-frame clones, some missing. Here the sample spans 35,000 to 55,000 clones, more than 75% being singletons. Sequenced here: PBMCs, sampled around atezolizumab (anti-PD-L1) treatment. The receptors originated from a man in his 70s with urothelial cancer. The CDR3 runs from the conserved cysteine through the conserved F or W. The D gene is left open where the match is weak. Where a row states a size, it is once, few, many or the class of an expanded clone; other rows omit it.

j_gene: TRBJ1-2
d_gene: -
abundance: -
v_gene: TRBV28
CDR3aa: CASERGPGYGYTF
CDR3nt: TGTGCCAGCGAAAGGGGCCCCGGGTATGGCTACACCTTC

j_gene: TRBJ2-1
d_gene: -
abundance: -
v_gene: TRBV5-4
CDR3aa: CASSPRLEAANEQFF
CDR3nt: TGTGCCAGCAGCCCTCGACTAGAAGCGGCCAATGAGCAGTTCTTC

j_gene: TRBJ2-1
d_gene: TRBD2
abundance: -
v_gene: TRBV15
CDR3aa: CATSRGTSGSVYNEQFF
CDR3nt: TGTGCCACCAGCAGGGGGACTAGCGGGAGTGTCTACAATGAGCAGTTCTTC

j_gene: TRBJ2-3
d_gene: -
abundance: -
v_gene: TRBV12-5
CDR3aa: CASGLGVTDTQYF
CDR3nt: TGTGCTAGTGGTTTAGGGGTTACAGATACGCAGTATTTT

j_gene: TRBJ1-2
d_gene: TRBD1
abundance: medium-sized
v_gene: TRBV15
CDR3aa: CATSTGGAGGYTF
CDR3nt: TGTGCCACCAGCACAGGGGGCGCAGGTGGCTACACCTTC

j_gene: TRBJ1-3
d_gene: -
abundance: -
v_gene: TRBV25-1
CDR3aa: CASSGSQGIGNTIYF
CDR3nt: TGTGCCAGCAGTGGATCACAGGGCATCGGAAACACCATATATTTT

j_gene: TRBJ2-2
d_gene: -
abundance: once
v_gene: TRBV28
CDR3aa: CASMRVVANAGELFF
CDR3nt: TGTGCCAGCATGAGGGTGGTAGCGAATGCCGGGGAGCTGTTTTTT

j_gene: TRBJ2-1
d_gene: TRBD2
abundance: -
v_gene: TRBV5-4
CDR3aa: CASMREGPNEQFF
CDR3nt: TGTGCCAGCATGCGGGAGGGGCCCAATGAGCAGTTCTTC

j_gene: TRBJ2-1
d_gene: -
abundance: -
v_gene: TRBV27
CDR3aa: CASSLYWLASFYNEQFF
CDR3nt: TGTGCCAGCAGTTTATATTGGTTGGCTAGCTTCTACAATGAGCAGTTCTTC

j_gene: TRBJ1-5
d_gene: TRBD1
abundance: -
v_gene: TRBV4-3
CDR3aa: CASSQDQGGGWPQHF
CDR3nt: TGCGCCAGCAGCCAAGATCAAGGGGGCGGGTGGCCCCAGCATTTT

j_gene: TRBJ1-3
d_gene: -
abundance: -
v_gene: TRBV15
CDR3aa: CATSRDSPLQGGSQTIYF
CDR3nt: TGTGCCACCAGCAGAGATTCCCCCCTACAGGGCGGATCACAGACCATATATTTT

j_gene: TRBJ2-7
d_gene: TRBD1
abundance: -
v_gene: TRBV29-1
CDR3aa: CSVENRDRPSYEQYF
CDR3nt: TGCAGCGTTGAAAACCGGGACAGGCCCTCCTACGAGCAGTACTTC